This TCR beta chain came from a study of tumor and adjacent non-tumor tissue in lung cancer. Study overall: Aged about 31 to 80 years, patients included roughly ten men and roughly 5 women with stage I to III disease.

A modified ARM-PCR protocol with three rounds of nested PCR amplified TCRbeta. TCRdb recomputed calls from the multiplex PCR reads with MiXCR, one row per CDR3 protein. The repertoire holds just over 200,000 distinct CDR3 sequences, with less than 80% as singletons. The CDR3 is 14 amino acids. Germline values: CDR1 DFQATT, CDR2 SNEGSKA (reference sequence). The template was RNA from unsorted bulk tissue. As concerns this clonotype: Compared with germline, one end of the junction differs, possibly owing to a read error.

The origin of this receptor is a man aged 60 to 69 with non-small cell lung cancer. This sequence joins TRBV20-1 and TRBJ2-7; 8 nucleotides match TRBD2. Sequencing used lung tumor tissue. Here the CDR3 reads CSARGGREEGEEYF. CDR3 nucleotide sequence: TGCAGTGCTAGAGGGGGGCGGGAGGAGGGCGAGGAGTACTTC.